This TCR beta chain was obtained from a study of immune evolution from preneoplasia to lung adenocarcinoma. Profiling relied on immunoSEQ multiplex PCR, and the TCRdb table lists in-frame clones only, not all of them. The sample includes 14,000 to 15,000 clones, roughly 80% of them seen just once. A word on this clone: Its matching antigen is unknown.

The CDR3 contains 15 residues. The germline gives CDR1 SGHVS, CDR2 FQNEAQ. V was clipped by 2 bases and J by 1 base; unmatched bases: 1. Study-level points and caveats: Normal lung had highest clonality; later lesions appeared denser, more diverse. Top clone share appeared to fall from AAH through AIS, MIA, adenocarcinoma.

Macro-dissection enriched premalignant or tumor cells before nucleic acid extraction. This sequence originates from a person aged 55-80 years with lung adenocarcinoma. This rearrangement joins TRBV7-8 to TRBJ1-5, with 8 bases identical to TRBD1. Material: FFPE minimally invasive lung adenocarcinoma tissue. DNA of the CDR3: TGTGCCAGCAGCTTACAGGGGGCCAGCAATCAGCCCCAGCATTTT. It specifies CASSLQGASNQPQHF.